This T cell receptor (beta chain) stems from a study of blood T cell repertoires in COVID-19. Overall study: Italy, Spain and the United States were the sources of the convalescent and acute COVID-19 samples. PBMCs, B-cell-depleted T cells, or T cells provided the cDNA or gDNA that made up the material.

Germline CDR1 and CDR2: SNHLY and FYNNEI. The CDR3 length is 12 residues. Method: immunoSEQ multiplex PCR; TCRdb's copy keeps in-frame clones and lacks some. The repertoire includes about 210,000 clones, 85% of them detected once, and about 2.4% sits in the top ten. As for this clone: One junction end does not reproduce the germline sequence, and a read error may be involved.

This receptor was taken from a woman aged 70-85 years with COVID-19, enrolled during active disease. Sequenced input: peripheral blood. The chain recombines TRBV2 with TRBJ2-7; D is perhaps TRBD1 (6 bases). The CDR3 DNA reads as TGTGCCAGCAGTAAGACAGGACAGCAGGCCGACTTC. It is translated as CASSKTGQQADF.